The rows below give T cell receptor beta chains drawn from one sample of a study of OX40 agonist ivuxolimab in advanced cancers. Profiled with immunoSEQ multiplex PCR; TCRdb holds only in-frame clones, not every one. The sample carries 84,000 or so clones, about 89% recorded once. This sample comprised CD4+ or CD8+ T cells sorted from blood, obtained in a trial of the OX40 agonist ivuxolimab. The receptor source for this set is an adult with an advanced solid tumor such as melanoma, head and neck, liver or kidney cancer. The CDR3 runs from the conserved cysteine through the conserved F or W. The D gene is left open where the match is weak. Clone size is given for some rows only: seen once, a few or many times, or a class if the clone is expanded.

V gene,clone size,CDR3 length,J gene,D gene,CDR3 DNA,CDR3 protein
TRBV11-3,NA,16,TRBJ2-1,NA,TGTGCCAGCAGCTTATTTGGGCAGGGCTCCTACAATGAGCAGTTCTTC,CASSLFGQGSYNEQFF
TRBV5-6,NA,15,TRBJ2-3,TRBD2,TGTGCCAGCAGCTTTCTAGCGGGATCCACAGATACGCAGTATTTT,CASSFLAGSTDTQYF
TRBV7-9,few,15,TRBJ2-7,TRBD2,TGTGCCAGCAGCTCCCGGACTAGCGGGGGCAGCGAGCAGTACTTC,CASSSRTSGGSEQYF
TRBV30,NA,13,TRBJ1-2,TRBD1,TGTGCCTGGAATACGGACAGGCTTAATGGCTACACCTTC,CAWNTDRLNGYTF
TRBV7-2,NA,16,TRBJ2-1,NA,TGTGCCAGCAGCTCCCGGATGCTCCAGTCCTACAATGAGCAGTTCTTC,CASSSRMLQSYNEQFF
TRBV10-3,NA,14,TRBJ1-1,TRBD1,TGTGCCATCAGACCGACAGGGGAGAACACTGAAGCTTTCTTT,CAIRPTGENTEAFF
TRBV23-1,NA,16,TRBJ2-7,NA,TGCGCCAGCAGTCAACCCCCTAACGTATATCCCTACGAGCAGTACTTC,CASSQPPNVYPYEQYF
TRBV7-7,NA,13,TRBJ2-2,NA,TGTGCCAGCAGCTTATCAGGTTACGGGGAGCTGTTTTTT,CASSLSGYGELFF
TRBV6-1,NA,14,TRBJ1-2,NA,TGTGCCAGCAGGGCCACAGGAGCTAACTATGGCTACACCTTC,CASRATGANYGYTF
TRBV4-1,NA,17,TRBJ2-4,TRBD2,TGCGCCAGCAGCCAAGAGGGAGGGCAGGGAGATAAAAACATTCAGTACTTC,CASSQEGGQGDKNIQYF
TRBV6-1,NA,12,TRBJ2-1,NA,TGTGCCAGCAGTGAATGGCCAGCAGAGCAGTTCTTC,CASSEWPAEQFF
TRBV7-2,NA,12,TRBJ2-7,NA,TGTGCCAGCAGCCCGACTAGGAGGGAGCAGTACTTC,CASSPTRREQYF
TRBV5-6,NA,15,TRBJ2-2,TRBD1,TGTGCCAGCAGCTGGGGACAGGTGAACACCGGGGAGCTGTTTTTT,CASSWGQVNTGELFF
TRBV7-2,NA,14,TRBJ2-7,NA,TGTGCCAGCAGCAAACAGGGGGGGCCTTACGAGCAGTACTTC,CASSKQGGPYEQYF
TRBV6-5,once,12,TRBJ1-3,NA,TGTGCCAGCAGGATCTCTGGAAACACCATATATTTT,CASRISGNTIYF
TRBV19,NA,14,TRBJ1-5,TRBD1,TGTGCCAGTAGGCCCCCGGGACAGGGAAGTTCCCAGCATTTT,CASRPPGQGSSQHF
TRBV7-2,NA,15,TRBJ2-3,NA,TGTGCCAGCAGCCCCTCGGGACTTGACACAGATACGCAGTATTTT,CASSPSGLDTDTQYF
TRBV30,NA,14,TRBJ1-3,NA,TGTGCCTGGAGGGGCCGGGGCCCTGGAAACACCATATATTTT,CAWRGRGPGNTIYF
TRBV6-5,NA,14,TRBJ1-1,NA,TGTGCCAGCACCCGGAGGGGTCGGTTGACTGAAGCTTTCTTT,CASTRRGRLTEAFF
TRBV6-5,few,14,TRBJ1-2,NA,TGTGCCAGCAGTGAATCCGGGACGGGCTATGGCTACACCTTC,CASSESGTGYGYTF
TRBV6-1,NA,13,TRBJ1-2,NA,TGTGCCAGCGGGAGGGAGCCCCTCTATGGCTACACCTTC,CASGREPLYGYTF
TRBV29-1,NA,13,TRBJ2-7,NA,TGCAGCGTGGTGGGCCATTCGACCTACGAGCAGTACTTC,CSVVGHSTYEQYF
TRBV7-8,NA,12,TRBJ1-1,NA,TGTGCCAGCAGCTTAGGCGGCACCGGAGCTTTCTTT,CASSLGGTGAFF
TRBV5-8,NA,13,TRBJ2-5,NA,TGTGCCAGCAGCTTGGGAAGGGTGGAGACCCAGTACTTC,CASSLGRVETQYF
TRBV19,NA,16,TRBJ2-1,NA,TGTGCCAGTAGTCAACCCCGGGACTGGACCTACAATGAGCAGTTCTTC,CASSQPRDWTYNEQFF
TRBV6-5,NA,15,TRBJ2-5,NA,TGTGCCAGCAGTTACGGTCGGGGATACCAAGAGACCCAGTACTTC,CASSYGRGYQETQYF
TRBV2,NA,14,TRBJ1-2,TRBD1,TGTGCCAGCACTCTGGACAGGGAAATCGATGGCTACACCTTC,CASTLDREIDGYTF
TRBV5-6,NA,15,TRBJ2-1,NA,TGTGCCAGCAGCTTGGGAACAGGGACCTACAATGAGCAGTTCTTC,CASSLGTGTYNEQFF
TRBV4-1,NA,17,TRBJ2-6,NA,TGCGCCAGCAGACGGAGACCTGGGGGATCTGGGGCCAACGTCCTGACTTTC,CASRRRPGGSGANVLTF
TRBV19,NA,14,TRBJ1-5,NA,TGTGCCAGTAAAATATCCAGCGGCAATCAGCCCCAGCATTTT,CASKISSGNQPQHF
TRBV19,NA,15,TRBJ2-5,NA,TGTGCCAGTAGCCCAGGGGGACTTCACTCAGAGACCCAGTACTTC,CASSPGGLHSETQYF
TRBV28,NA,14,TRBJ1-5,NA,TGTGCCAGCAGATTACACGGAAACAATCAGCCCCAGCATTTT,CASRLHGNNQPQHF
TRBV28,NA,13,TRBJ1-2,NA,TGTGCCAGCAGGAGAACAGCGGACTATGGCTACACCTTC,CASRRTADYGYTF
TRBV12-5,NA,16,TRBJ1-1,NA,TGTGCTAGTGGCTGCTTCCGGGATTTTTGGGCCAATGAAGCTTTCTTT,CASGCFRDFWANEAFF
TRBV6-1,NA,12,TRBJ2-4,NA,TGTGCCAGCAGTCCGGCGACAGGTTTTCAGTACTTC,CASSPATGFQYF
TRBV4-2,once,17,TRBJ1-2,TRBD1,TGTGGCAGCAGCGGAGGAGGGACAGGGGGCATTAACTATGGCTACACCTTC,CGSSGGGTGGINYGYTF
TRBV5-1,NA,18,TRBJ2-3,TRBD2,TGCGCCAGCAGCTTGGGGATCAGTAGCGGGGGGGCCACAGATACGCAGTATTTT,CASSLGISSGGATDTQYF
TRBV6-6,NA,13,TRBJ1-2,TRBD1,TGTGCCAGCAGCAAGACAGGGTTCTATGGCTACACCTTC,CASSKTGFYGYTF
TRBV19,NA,14,TRBJ2-7,TRBD1,TGTGCCAGCCGACTGACAGGGGGTCTCGACGAGCAGTACTTC,CASRLTGGLDEQYF
TRBV30,few,13,TRBJ1-1,NA,TGTGCCTGGAGGGAAACAGGGAGAACTGAAGCTTTCTTT,CAWRETGRTEAFF
TRBV7-2,NA,14,TRBJ1-1,NA,TGTGCCAGCAGCTTAGTGGCCAGGGCCACTGAAGCTTTCTTT,CASSLVARATEAFF
TRBV7-2,NA,15,TRBJ2-5,TRBD2,TGTGCCAGCAGCTCCCAGCGGGGGGGTGGAGAGACCCAGTACTTC,CASSSQRGGGETQYF
TRBV7-2,NA,14,TRBJ2-7,NA,TGTGCCAGCAGTTTTCGACAGCGATCCTACGAGCAGTACTTC,CASSFRQRSYEQYF
TRBV19,NA,13,TRBJ1-1,NA,TGTGCCACGCAACAGGGAGACGGCACTGAAGCTTTCTTT,CATQQGDGTEAFF
TRBV6-1,NA,16,TRBJ2-7,TRBD1,TGTGCCAGCAGTGAGTCTTGGGCAGGGGGCGCGTACGAGCAGTACTTC,CASSESWAGGAYEQYF
TRBV19,NA,11,TRBJ1-1,NA,TGTGCCATATTCTCAGTGACTGAAGCTTTCTTT,CAIFSVTEAFF
TRBV11-2,NA,15,TRBJ2-7,NA,TGTGCCAGCAGCCCAGGGGGGGGGCTCTGGTACGAGCAGTACTTC,CASSPGGGLWYEQYF
TRBV25-1,NA,15,TRBJ1-5,NA,TGTGCCAGCAGTGAATCCGGCAGGGGTACACAGCCCCAGCATTTT,CASSESGRGTQPQHF
TRBV9,NA,16,TRBJ2-3,NA,TGTGCCAGCAGCGTAGGGTCGGGAATAAGCACAGATACGCAGTATTTT,CASSVGSGISTDTQYF
TRBV18,NA,15,TRBJ1-4,TRBD1,TGTGCCAGCTCACCACCGGGGACAGTGTTCGAAAAACTGTTTTTT,CASSPPGTVFEKLFF
TRBV7-8,NA,16,TRBJ1-5,NA,TGTGCCAGCAGCTTTTTGGCTGGTACGGCGGGACAGCCCCAGCATTTT,CASSFLAGTAGQPQHF
TRBV28,NA,12,TRBJ1-2,TRBD1,TGTGCCAGCAGCCCCGGACAGGCCGGGAACACCTTC,CASSPGQAGNTF
TRBV18,NA,16,TRBJ2-5,TRBD1,TGTGCCAGCTCACCCCGACAGGGGGCCATCCAAGAGACCCAGTACTTC,CASSPRQGAIQETQYF
TRBV10-3,NA,15,TRBJ2-5,NA,TGTGCCATCAGTGAGTCGAAAAGGGCGGAAGAGACCCAGTACTTC,CAISESKRAEETQYF